These T cell receptor beta chains were read from a single sample in a study of blood T cell repertoires in COVID-19. Generated by immunoSEQ multiplex PCR, the TCRdb table keeps only in-frame clones and is missing some. The profile covers over 150,000 clones, with roughly nine tenths appearing a single time and around 20% taken by the ten largest. Sequences were obtained from peripheral blood. These receptors were collected from a man between 65 and 85 years old with active or convalescent COVID-19. The CDR3 runs from the conserved cysteine through the conserved F or W. The D gene is left open where the match is weak. Size tells how often a clone was seen (once, few, many) or the class of an expanded clone, and some rows leave it out.

CDR3nt	CDR3aa	j_gene	d_gene	v_gene	abundance
TGTGCCAGCAGTTACTCGGGGGACAGATACGAGCAGTACTTC	CASSYSGDRYEQYF	TRBJ2-7	TRBD1	TRBV6-5	NA
TGTGCCAGCAGCAAAGTAAGTTGGCGGGGACAGGGTAATTTCAGCAATCAGCCCCAGCATTTT	CASSKVSWRGQGNFSNQPQHF	TRBJ1-5	NA	TRBV21-1	NA
TGCGCCAGCAGCTTGGCCGGACAGGGGCACAATGAGCAGTTCTTC	CASSLAGQGHNEQFF	TRBJ2-1	TRBD1	TRBV5-1	NA
TGTGCCAGCAGCCACAACAGGGGGGATGGCTACACCTTC	CASSHNRGDGYTF	TRBJ1-2	TRBD1	TRBV3-1/TRBV3-2	NA
TGTGCCAGCAGCTCCCGGGGTGGTAACACTGAAGCTTTCTTT	CASSSRGGNTEAFF	TRBJ1-1	NA	TRBV11-3	once
TGCGCCAGCAGCTTACTCCAGGGGACCTACGAGCAGTACTTC	CASSLLQGTYEQYF	TRBJ2-7	NA	TRBV5-1	NA
TGTGCCAGCAGACCCCAGGGTGACACTGAAGCTTTCTTT	CASRPQGDTEAFF	TRBJ1-1	NA	TRBV27	NA
TGTGCCAGCAGCTTGGGGCCGACAGGGGGAGGTTTAGATACGCAGTATTTT	CASSLGPTGGGLDTQYF	TRBJ2-3	TRBD1	TRBV7-6	NA
TGTGCCAGCGCTAGCGGGACGGTAGACTATGGCTACACCTTC	CASASGTVDYGYTF	TRBJ1-2	NA	TRBV7-9	once
TGTGCCAGCAGTCTCCGGAGAGGGGGTGTGTCCTACGAGCAGTACTTC	CASSLRRGGVSYEQYF	TRBJ2-7	NA	TRBV27	NA
TGCGCCAGCAGCCAAGGCCGGTCCCTCTACGAGCAGTACTTC	CASSQGRSLYEQYF	TRBJ2-7	NA	TRBV4-3	NA
TGTGCCAGCAGTGAAGCGACGCGGGAGCCCCCAGATACGCAGTATTTT	CASSEATREPPDTQYF	TRBJ2-3	TRBD2	TRBV6-1	NA
TGCGCCAGTTCCCGGGACAGCCAAGAGACCCAGTACTTC	CASSRDSQETQYF	TRBJ2-5	TRBD1	TRBV5-1	few
TGTGCCAGCAGCTCCCGGGGAGGCCGAGGTCAGCCCCAGCATTTT	CASSSRGGRGQPQHF	TRBJ1-5	NA	TRBV3-1/TRBV3-2	NA
TGTGCCAGCAGCTCAGCCCGGCAGGGGGCGAGTCAGCCCCAGCATTTT	CASSSARQGASQPQHF	TRBJ1-5	TRBD1	TRBV28	NA
TGTGCCAGCAGTCTCTCCCGGGGCGAGCAGTACTTC	CASSLSRGEQYF	TRBJ2-7	NA	TRBV27	NA
TGTGCCAGCAACCTACAGGGTTTGGGTGAAGCTTTCTTT	CASNLQGLGEAFF	TRBJ1-1	NA	TRBV6-6	NA
TGTGCCAGCAGGCCCGCTCTAGCGGGGGGCCGTGACGAGCAGTACTTC	CASRPALAGGRDEQYF	TRBJ2-7	TRBD2	TRBV5-4	NA
TGTGCCAGCAAGAGGACTAGCGGAACAGATACGCAGTATTTT	CASKRTSGTDTQYF	TRBJ2-3	TRBD2	TRBV5-4	NA
TGTGCCAGCAGTTCGGCCGGGGAGCTGTTTTTT	CASSSAGELFF	TRBJ2-2	NA	TRBV6-4	NA